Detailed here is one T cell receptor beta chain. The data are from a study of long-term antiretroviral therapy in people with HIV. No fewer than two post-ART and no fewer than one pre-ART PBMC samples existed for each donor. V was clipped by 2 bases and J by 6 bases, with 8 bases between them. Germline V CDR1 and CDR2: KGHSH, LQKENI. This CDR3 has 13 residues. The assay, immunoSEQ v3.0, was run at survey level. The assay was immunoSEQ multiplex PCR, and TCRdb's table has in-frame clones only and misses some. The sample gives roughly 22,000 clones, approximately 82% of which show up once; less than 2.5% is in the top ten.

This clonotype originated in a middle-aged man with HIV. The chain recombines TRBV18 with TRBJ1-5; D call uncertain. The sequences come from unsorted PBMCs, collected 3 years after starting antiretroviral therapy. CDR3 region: CASSPGEGQPQHF. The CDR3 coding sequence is TGTGCCAGCTCACCAGGGGAGGGTCAGCCCCAGCATTTT.